A single TCR beta chain is shown here with its context. The data were obtained in a study of neoadjuvant anti-PD-1 for oral cavity cancer. Trimming pared 8 bases from V and 3 bases from J, leaving 8 bases between. The CDR3 contains 12 residues. The germline V gene has CDR1 MNHEY and CDR2 SVGAGI. Generated by immunoSEQ multiplex PCR, the TCRdb table keeps only in-frame clones and is missing some. Seen here are about 68,000 clones, roughly 85% observed once, and the top ten hold approximately 3%. Time point reported: after neoadjuvant nivolumab, at surgical resection. The sample here was PBMCs, taken after nivolumab (anti-PD-1) treatment. V is TRBV6-5 and J is TRBJ2-1, with a weak D call TRBD2 (5 bases). The sequence was collected from a person aged 35-80 years with oral cavity squamous cell carcinoma. The CDR3, as DNA: TGTGCCAGCGGGAGATACTACAATGAGCAGTTCTTC. This translates into CASGRYYNEQFF.